This is a list of T cell receptor beta chains from one sample in a study of beta chain features in type 1 diabetes. Some clones are missing from TCRdb's copy, which holds only in-frame ones; the method was immunoSEQ multiplex PCR. The table has fewer than 350,000 clones, around 16% seen once. The sequenced sample was naive CD4+ T cells from blood. These receptors came from a man younger than 35 with type 1 diabetes. Both conserved end residues are part of each CDR3. The order of the fields is clone size, D gene, V gene, J gene, CDR3 protein, CDR3 DNA. A D gene is named only where the DNA matches it firmly. A clone size is listed for some rows: how often the clone was seen (once, few, many), or a class if it is expanded.

>.|.|TRBV27|TRBJ2-1
CASSLRASSPSEQFF
TGTGCCAGCAGTTTACGAGCTAGCTCGCCCAGTGAGCAGTTCTTC
>few|.|TRBV28|TRBJ1-5
CASSLDSPTDQPQHF
TGTGCCAGCAGTCTGGACAGCCCCACCGATCAGCCCCAGCATTTT
>.|.|TRBV9|TRBJ2-5
CASSVDSQETQYF
TGTGCCAGCAGCGTAGACAGTCAAGAGACCCAGTACTTC
>few|TRBD2|TRBV30|TRBJ2-1
CAWSVQWGGNEQFF
TGTGCCTGGAGTGTACAGTGGGGAGGGAATGAGCAGTTCTTC
>.|TRBD2|TRBV29-1|TRBJ2-1
CSGERDPYNEQFF
TGCAGCGGCGAGCGGGATCCCTACAATGAGCAGTTCTTC
>.|TRBD1|TRBV19|TRBJ1-5
CASSWVGQYYSNQPQHF
TGTGCCAGTAGTTGGGTGGGACAGTATTATAGCAATCAGCCCCAGCATTTT
>few|.|TRBV7-2|TRBJ1-2
CASSSRALPRGYTF
TGTGCCAGCAGCTCCCGTGCCCTTCCGAGAGGCTACACCTTC
>few|TRBD2|TRBV4-3|TRBJ2-1
CASSQAGGLYNEQFF
TGCGCCAGCAGCCAAGCGGGGGGGCTCTACAATGAGCAGTTCTTC
>few|.|TRBV4-3|TRBJ2-7
CASSQDTRGEQYF
TGCGCCAGCAGCCAAGATACTAGAGGAGAGCAGTACTTC
>few|TRBD2|TRBV28|TRBJ2-7
CASSSLRTSGATYEQYF
TGTGCCAGCAGTTCACTCAGAACTAGCGGGGCTACCTACGAGCAGTACTTC
>few|.|TRBV29-1|TRBJ1-2
CSVEGRLTGGYTF
TGCAGCGTTGAGGGCCGCTTAACGGGGGGCTACACCTTC
>few|.|TRBV6-5|TRBJ2-7
CASSYWRNSYEQYF
TGTGCCAGCAGTTACTGGAGGAACTCCTACGAGCAGTACTTC
>once|TRBD1|TRBV7-8|TRBJ2-5
CASSTYRQGKETQYF
TGTGCCAGCAGCACCTACCGACAGGGGAAAGAGACCCAGTACTTC
>.|TRBD1|TRBV4-2|TRBJ2-2
CASSQGSDRGELFF
TGTGCCAGCAGCCAAGGATCGGACAGGGGGGAGCTGTTTTTT
>few|.|TRBV27|TRBJ1-6
CASSPAGIWSPLHF
TGTGCCAGCAGTCCCGCGGGGATTTGGTCACCCCTCCACTTT
>few|TRBD1|TRBV28|TRBJ2-7
CASSPGGTTYEQYF
TGTGCCAGCAGCCCAGGGGGAACAACCTACGAGCAGTACTTC
>.|TRBD1|TRBV7-2|TRBJ1-2
CASSLATGDGYTF
TGTGCCAGCAGCTTAGCGACAGGGGATGGCTACACCTTC
>.|.|TRBV19|TRBJ1-5
CASSGGFSNQPQHF
TGTGCCAGTAGCGGCGGATTTAGCAATCAGCCCCAGCATTTT
>.|TRBD2|TRBV9|TRBJ2-1
CASSVGGRASYNEQFF
TGTGCCAGCAGCGTCGGAGGGAGGGCCTCCTACAATGAGCAGTTCTTC
>.|TRBD2|TRBV5-1|TRBJ2-7
CASAGPGLAGGFSYEQYF
TGCGCCAGCGCCGGCCCGGGACTAGCGGGAGGATTCTCCTACGAGCAGTACTTC
>few|.|TRBV4-2|TRBJ1-5
CASSQEATGKNQPQHF
TGTGCCAGCAGCCAAGAGGCTACAGGGAAAAATCAGCCCCAGCATTTT
>.|.|TRBV5-1|TRBJ2-5
CATGVLSAGQETQYF
TGCGCCACGGGGGTCCTCTCGGCGGGCCAAGAGACCCAGTACTTC
>few|.|TRBV5-1|TRBJ1-1
CASSSLQDTEAFF
TGCGCCAGCAGCTCCCTGCAGGACACTGAAGCTTTCTTT
>.|.|TRBV5-4|TRBJ1-1
CASSSERGRFTEAFF
TGTGCCAGCAGCTCGGAGCGGGGGCGCTTCACTGAAGCTTTCTTT
>.|TRBD2|TRBV2|TRBJ2-3
CASSGDAGTSGMYTQYF
TGTGCCAGCAGTGGAGACGCCGGGACTAGCGGGATGTATACGCAGTATTTT
>.|.|TRBV4-3|TRBJ2-1
CASSQSVGLYNEQFF
TGCGCCAGCAGCCAGTCTGTGGGCCTGTACAATGAGCAGTTCTTC
>few|.|TRBV4-2|TRBJ2-1
CASSQQFWDTNNEQFF
TGTGCCAGCAGCCAGCAATTTTGGGACACCAACAATGAGCAGTTCTTC
>.|.|TRBV4-2|TRBJ2-2
CASSPFTGNRALTGELFF
TGTGCCAGCAGCCCGTTTACCGGGAACAGGGCATTAACCGGGGAGCTGTTTTTT
>few|.|TRBV7-2|TRBJ2-7
CASSLGSGGVYEQYF
TGTGCCAGCAGCTTAGGGTCCGGCGGGGTTTACGAGCAGTACTTC
>few|.|TRBV30|TRBJ2-3
CAWDSSGGQYF
TGTGCCTGGGACTCTAGTGGTGGGCAGTATTTT
>few|TRBD2|TRBV5-1|TRBJ2-3
CASTGGSDTQYF
TGCGCCAGCACCGGGGGGTCAGATACGCAGTATTTT
>few|.|TRBV14|TRBJ2-2
CASSQVRRERAGELFF
TGTGCCAGCAGCCAAGTTCGACGAGAGCGGGCCGGGGAGCTGTTTTTT
>few|.|TRBV5-4|TRBJ1-5
CASSLFDSPNQPQHF
TGTGCCAGCAGCTTGTTCGACAGCCCCAATCAGCCCCAGCATTTT
>.|.|TRBV2|TRBJ2-7
CASSVWAGSYEQYF
TGTGCCAGCAGTGTTTGGGCAGGATCCTACGAGCAGTACTTC
>.|.|TRBV27|TRBJ1-5
CASSLTATTQPQHF
TGTGCCAGCAGTTTGACAGCAACTACTCAGCCCCAGCATTTT
>.|TRBD2|TRBV9|TRBJ2-3
CASSALGGGPDTQYF
TGTGCCAGCAGTGCACTCGGGGGGGGCCCAGATACGCAGTATTTT
>few|TRBD2|TRBV28|TRBJ2-7
CASRGTGGGLAGGPFYEQYF
TGTGCCAGCAGGGGGACAGGAGGGGGGCTAGCGGGAGGGCCCTTCTACGAGCAGTACTTC
>.|TRBD1|TRBV5-4|TRBJ1-1
CASSLIRGLAEAFF
TGTGCCAGCAGCCTTATCAGGGGGCTGGCTGAAGCTTTCTTT
>.|.|TRBV30|TRBJ2-5
CAWSVDFQETQYF
TGTGCCTGGAGTGTGGACTTCCAAGAGACCCAGTACTTC
>.|TRBD1|TRBV6-5|TRBJ2-7
CASSSQPTGGEYEQYF
TGTGCCAGCAGTTCCCAACCGACAGGGGGTGAATACGAGCAGTACTTC
>few|TRBD2|TRBV7-6|TRBJ2-1
CASSLATSSEQFF
TGTGCCAGCAGCTTAGCGACTAGCTCTGAGCAGTTCTTC
>.|.|TRBV25-1|TRBJ2-2
CASSEIRGGELFF
TGTGCCAGCAGTGAAATCAGGGGCGGGGAGCTGTTTTTT
>.|.|TRBV28|TRBJ2-5
CASSIPRGWKETQYF
TGTGCCAGCAGTATTCCGCGGGGTTGGAAAGAGACCCAGTACTTC
>.|.|TRBV7-2|TRBJ2-7
CASSFFHEQYF
TGTGCCAGCAGCTTCTTCCACGAGCAGTACTTC
>.|TRBD1|TRBV5-1|TRBJ2-7
CASSQDGDRGSYEQYF
TGCGCCAGCAGCCAGGACGGGGACAGGGGGTCATACGAGCAGTACTTC
>.|TRBD1|TRBV30|TRBJ1-4
CAWSPAGGKLFF
TGTGCCTGGAGTCCGGCAGGGGGAAAACTGTTTTTT
>.|.|TRBV4-1|TRBJ2-7
CASSQMSLTKPYEQYF
TGCGCCAGCAGCCAAATGTCACTAACTAAGCCCTACGAGCAGTACTTC
>few|TRBD1|TRBV10-3|TRBJ2-1
CAISGQGAYNEQFF
TGTGCCATCAGCGGACAGGGAGCCTACAATGAGCAGTTCTTC
>.|.|TRBV20-1|TRBJ2-3
CSAPLRDTQYF
TGCAGTGCTCCCTTGAGGGATACGCAGTATTTT
>.|.|TRBV27|TRBJ2-4
CASRENYKNIQYF
TGTGCCAGCAGAGAGAACTACAAAAACATTCAGTACTTC
>few|.|TRBV19|TRBJ2-1
CASSIGVYNEQFF
TGTGCCAGTAGTATAGGAGTCTACAATGAGCAGTTCTTC
>few|TRBD1|TRBV7-9|TRBJ2-3
CASSLQGRTQYF
TGTGCCAGCAGTCTACAGGGGCGTACGCAGTATTTT